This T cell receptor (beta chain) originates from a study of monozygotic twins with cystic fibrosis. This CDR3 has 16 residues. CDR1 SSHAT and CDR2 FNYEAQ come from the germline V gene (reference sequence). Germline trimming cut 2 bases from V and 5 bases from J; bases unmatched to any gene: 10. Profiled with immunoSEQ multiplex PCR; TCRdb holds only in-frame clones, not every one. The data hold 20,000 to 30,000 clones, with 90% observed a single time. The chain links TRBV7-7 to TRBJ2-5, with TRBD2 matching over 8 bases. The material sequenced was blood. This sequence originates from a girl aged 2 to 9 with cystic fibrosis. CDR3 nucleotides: TGTGCCAGCAGCTTATCGGATCGCGGGGGGAGGGAGACCCAGTACTTC. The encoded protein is CASSLSDRGGRETQYF.